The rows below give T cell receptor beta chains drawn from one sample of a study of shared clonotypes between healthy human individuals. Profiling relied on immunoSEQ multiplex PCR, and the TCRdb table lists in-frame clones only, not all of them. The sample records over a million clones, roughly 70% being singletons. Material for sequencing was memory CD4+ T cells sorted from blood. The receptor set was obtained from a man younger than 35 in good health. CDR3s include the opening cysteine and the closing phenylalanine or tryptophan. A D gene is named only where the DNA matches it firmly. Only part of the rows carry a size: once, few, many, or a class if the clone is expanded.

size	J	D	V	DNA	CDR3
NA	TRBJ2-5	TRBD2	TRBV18	TGTGCCAGCTCGGGACTAGCGGAAGAGACCCAGTACTTC	CASSGLAEETQYF
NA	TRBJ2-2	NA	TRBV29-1	TGCAGCGTTGAAGGCACCGGGGAGCTGTTTTTT	CSVEGTGELFF
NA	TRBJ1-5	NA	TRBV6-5	TGTGCCAGCAGTAGGGACGCCTGGGGGCCCCAGCATTTT	CASSRDAWGPQHF
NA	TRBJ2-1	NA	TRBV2	TGTGCCAGCCGCCCTCCCGCCTACGAGCAGTTCTTC	CASRPPAYEQFF
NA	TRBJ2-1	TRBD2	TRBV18	TGTGCCAGCTCACCGTCGGCGGGAGGTAACAATGAGCAGTTCTTC	CASSPSAGGNNEQFF
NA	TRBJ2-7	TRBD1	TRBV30	TGTGCCTGGAGTACAGGGGGCTACGAGCAGTACTTC	CAWSTGGYEQYF
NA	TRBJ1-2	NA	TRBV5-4	TGTGCCAGCAGCCTGAAACAGGGATTGTATGGCTACACCTTC	CASSLKQGLYGYTF
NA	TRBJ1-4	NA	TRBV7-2	TGTGCCAGCAGCTTACGGGCTTTTGGTTCAACTAATGAAAAACTGTTTTTT	CASSLRAFGSTNEKLFF
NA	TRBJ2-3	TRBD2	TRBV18	TGTGCCAGCTCACTCCCGGGGGGGGGCACAGATACGCAGTATTTT	CASSLPGGGTDTQYF
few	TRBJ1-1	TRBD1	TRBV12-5	TGTGCTAGTGCCCGGACAGGGGTGAACACTGAAGCTTTCTTT	CASARTGVNTEAFF
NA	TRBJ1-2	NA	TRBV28	TGTGCCAGCAGTTTCGGCAGGGCCGAGGAGGGTGGCTACACCTTC	CASSFGRAEEGGYTF
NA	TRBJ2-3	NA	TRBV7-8	TGTGCCAGCAGCTTAGCAATCGACGTCTTCACAGATACGCAGTATTTT	CASSLAIDVFTDTQYF
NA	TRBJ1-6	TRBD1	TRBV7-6	TGTGCCAGCAGCTTGAAAGGGACAGGGAGCTCCTATAATTCACCCCTCCACTTT	CASSLKGTGSSYNSPLHF
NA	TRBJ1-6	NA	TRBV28	TGTGCCACCCACCCCGGGCTTTATAATTCACCCCTCCACTTT	CATHPGLYNSPLHF
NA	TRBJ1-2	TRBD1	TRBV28	TGTGCCAGCAGCGGGACAGCTGGCTACACCTTC	CASSGTAGYTF
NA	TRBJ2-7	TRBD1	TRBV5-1	TGCGCCAGCAGCGTATCTGGACAGGGGAAAGAGCAGTACTTC	CASSVSGQGKEQYF
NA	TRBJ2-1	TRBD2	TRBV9	TGTGCCAGCAGCCCTCTAGCGGGAGGGCAGAATGAGCAGTTCTTC	CASSPLAGGQNEQFF
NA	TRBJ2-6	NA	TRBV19	TGTGCCAGTAGAATACTATCCCAATCTGGGGCCAACGTCCTGACTTTC	CASRILSQSGANVLTF
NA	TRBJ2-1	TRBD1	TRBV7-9	TGTGCCAGCAGCTTAACCGGGACAGCCTACAATGAGCAGTTCTTC	CASSLTGTAYNEQFF
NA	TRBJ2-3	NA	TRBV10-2	TGCGCCAGCAGTGAGGGGGGGAGCACAGATACGCAGTATTTT	CASSEGGSTDTQYF
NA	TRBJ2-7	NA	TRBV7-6	TGTGCCAGCAGCTTATATCCAGCTGGCTACGAGCAGTACTTC	CASSLYPAGYEQYF
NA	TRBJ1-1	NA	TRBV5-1	TGCGCCAGCAGCTTGTCGGGCGAAGGTGAAGCTTTCTTT	CASSLSGEGEAFF
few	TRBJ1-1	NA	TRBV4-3	TGCGCCAGCAGCCGTGATGCGGGTACTGAAGCTTTCTTT	CASSRDAGTEAFF
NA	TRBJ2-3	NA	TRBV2	TGTGCCAGCAGACCGAACGGCGCAGATACGCAGTATTTT	CASRPNGADTQYF
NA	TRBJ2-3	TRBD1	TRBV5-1	TGCGCCAGCAGACCGGGACAGGTTGGGACAGATACGCAGTATTTT	CASRPGQVGTDTQYF
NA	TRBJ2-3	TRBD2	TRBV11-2	TGTGCCAGCAGCCTAATCCCGGGACTAGCGGGGGAGGTAGATACGCAGTATTTT	CASSLIPGLAGEVDTQYF
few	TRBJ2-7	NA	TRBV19	TGTGCCAGTACCTCGGTGGGGGGAGCCTACGAGCAGTACTTC	CASTSVGGAYEQYF
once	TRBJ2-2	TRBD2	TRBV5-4	TGTGCCAGCAGCTTGGGCGGGAGGGACACCGGGGAGCTGTTTTTT	CASSLGGRDTGELFF
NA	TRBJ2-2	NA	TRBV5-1	TGCGCCAGCAGCTTAGGCGTGGAGGGGGAGCTGTTTTTT	CASSLGVEGELFF
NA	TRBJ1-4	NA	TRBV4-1	TGCGCCAGCAGCCAAGATGGGCCCTGGGGCAAAACTTTT	CASSQDGPWGKTF
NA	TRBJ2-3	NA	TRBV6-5	TGTGCCAGCAGCACCTCACCCCGCACAGATACGCAGTATTTT	CASSTSPRTDTQYF
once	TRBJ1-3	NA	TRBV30	TGTGCCTACTCCGCTTCCTCTGGAAACACCATATATTTT	CAYSASSGNTIYF
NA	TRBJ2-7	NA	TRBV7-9	TGTGCCAGCAGCTTAGCGCAGAACGAGCAGTACTTC	CASSLAQNEQYF
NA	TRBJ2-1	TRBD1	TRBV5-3	TGTGCCAGAAGTAAAGGACTCAGGGGGCAATACAATGAGCAGTTCTTC	CARSKGLRGQYNEQFF
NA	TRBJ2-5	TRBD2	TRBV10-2	TGCGCCAGCAGTGAGTGGCTAGCGGGGGTTGAGACCCAGTACTTC	CASSEWLAGVETQYF
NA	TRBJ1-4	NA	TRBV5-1	TGCGCCAGCAGCAGTGGGGGATCTAATGAAAAACTGTTTTTT	CASSSGGSNEKLFF
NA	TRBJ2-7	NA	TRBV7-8	TGTGCCAGCAGCTTAGCGCGGTGGGCAGGCCCACCCAACCATTACGAGCAGTACTTC	CASSLARWAGPPNHYEQYF
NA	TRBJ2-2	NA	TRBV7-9	TGTGCCAGCAGCTTTTGGGCAGGGGTAAACACCGGGGAGCTGTTTTTT	CASSFWAGVNTGELFF
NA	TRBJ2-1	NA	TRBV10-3	TGTGCCATCAGTGAGTCGGTAGAGTATGAGCAGTTCTTC	CAISESVEYEQFF
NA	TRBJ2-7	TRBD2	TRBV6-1	TGTGCCAGCAGTATCCGGGAGGGACGTTCCGAGCAGTACTTC	CASSIREGRSEQYF
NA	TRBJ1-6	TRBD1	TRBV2	TGTGCCAGCAGCAGGGGGACAAAGGGCAATTCACCCCTCCACTTT	CASSRGTKGNSPLHF
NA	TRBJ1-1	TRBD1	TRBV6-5	TGTGCCAGCAGTTACCGACAGGGGGGGAACACTGAAGCTTTCTTT	CASSYRQGGNTEAFF
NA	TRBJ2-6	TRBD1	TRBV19	TGTGCCAGTAGTCCCCGGACAGGGGGAGGGGGCTCTGGGGCCAACGTCCTGACTTTC	CASSPRTGGGGSGANVLTF
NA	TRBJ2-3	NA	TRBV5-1	TGCGCCAGCAGCTTCGGGGCTCCTCGCACAGATACGCAGTATTTT	CASSFGAPRTDTQYF
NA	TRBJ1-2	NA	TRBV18	TGTGCCAGCTCACTTGTTGGAAAAGAGGGCTACACCTTC	CASSLVGKEGYTF
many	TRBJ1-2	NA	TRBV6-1	TGTGCCAGCAGTGAAGCCATAGGTTGGTCTGGCTACACCTTC	CASSEAIGWSGYTF
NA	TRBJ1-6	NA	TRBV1	TGCACCAGCAGCCCCGGACCAACGATCGCAGGTTCACCCCTCCACTTT	CTSSPGPTIAGSPLHF
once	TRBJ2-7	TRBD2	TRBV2	TGTGCCAGCTCTTTTCTAGCGGGGGGTTACGAGCAGTACTTC	CASSFLAGGYEQYF
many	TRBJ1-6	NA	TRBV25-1	TGTGCCAGCAGTGAATCGGGCAGGGATAATTCACCCCTCCACTTT	CASSESGRDNSPLHF